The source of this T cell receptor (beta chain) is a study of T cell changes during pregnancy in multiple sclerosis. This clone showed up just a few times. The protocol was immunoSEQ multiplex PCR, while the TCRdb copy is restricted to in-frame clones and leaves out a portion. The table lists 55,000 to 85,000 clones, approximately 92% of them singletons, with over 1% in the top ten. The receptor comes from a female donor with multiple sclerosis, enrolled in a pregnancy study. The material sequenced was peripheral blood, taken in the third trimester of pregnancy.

CDR3 in DNA: TGTGCCAGCATTGAGACTAGCGGGAGAGGGAATGAGCAGTTCTTC. It is translated as CASIETSGRGNEQFF. The chain combines TRBV18 with TRBJ2-1; 12 bases line up with TRBD2. Germline V lookup: CDR1 KGHSH, CDR2 LQKENI. V was clipped by 8 bases and J by 7 bases; unmatched bases: 9. The CDR3 covers 15 residues.